These 14 T cell receptor beta chains were sequenced from one sample in a study of CD8+CD57+ T cells in acquired aplastic anemia. Researchers used genomic DNA as the template to profile TCR beta VDJ and CDR3. TCRdb processed the reads anew with MiXCR; each CDR3 protein has one entry. The sample consists of hundreds of thousands of distinct CDR3 sequences, around 32% of them appearing once. Patients picked for sequencing had shown CD8+CD57+ cell expansion detected by flow cytometry. The material sequenced was sorted CD4+, CD8+, or CD8+CD57+ T cells (not recorded which) from PBMCs. The receptors here all came from a human donor with aplastic anemia.

About this clonotype itself: An end of the junction does not agree with germline; a read error may underlie this. The chain links TRBV9 to TRBJ1-5; no clear D. This CDR3 has 13 amino acids. Germline CDR1 is SGDLS and CDR2 is YYNGEE. CDR3: CANSSSPNQPQHF. The CDR3 DNA reads as TGTGCCAACAGCTCATCACCCAATCAGCCCCAGCATTTT.

This clonotype has ten or more counts. This chain joins TRBV20-1 and TRBJ2-7, with 11 nucleotides matching TRBD2. CDR1 and CDR2 (germline): DFQATT, SNEGSKA (reference sequence). This CDR3 comprises 15 residues. The trim removed 5 bases at V and 5 bases at J, leaving 11 bases unmatched. For the CDR3, the DNA is TGCAGTGCTGTTAGCGGGGGGGGCCGTCCTCACGAGCAGTACTTC. Protein sequence: CSAVSGGGRPHEQYF.

This clonotype occurred many times. The chain carries TRBV2 and TRBJ1-6; maybe TRBD1 (6 bases). V was trimmed by 0 bases and J by 5 bases, leaving 11 bases between them. Germline CDR1 SNHLY, CDR2 FYNNEI. This CDR3 has 16 amino acids. The DNA of the CDR3 is TGTGCCAGCAGTGAAGCGGCAGGGGTTAATAATTCACCCCTCCACTTT. As protein: CASSEAAGVNNSPLHF.

This clonotype was seen only once. The V gene is TRBV3-1, the J gene TRBJ2-2; 7 bases are shared with TRBD1. J gave up 4 bases and V 4 bases, and 3 bases lay outside the gene matches. This CDR3 contains 14 residues. Germline V gene data show CDR1 as LGHDT and CDR2 as YNNKEL (reference sequence). CDR3 coding DNA: TGTGCCAGCAGCCCTAGACAGGGCACCGGGGAGCTGTTTTTT. Amino acid sequence: CASSPRQGTGELFF.

This clonotype was counted many times. The junction does not match germline at one end; this may be a read error. The chain carries TRBV12-3 or TRBV12-4 and TRBJ2-5, with D unclear. The CDR3 consists of 13 residues. CDR3 sequence (DNA): TGCGCCAGCAGCTTGGCTGGGTGGGAGACCCAGTACTTC. It encodes CASSLAGWETQYF.

At least ten counts were recorded for this clonotype. The V call is TRBV19, the J call TRBJ1-2; unclear D gene. Germline CDR1 is LNHDA and CDR2 is SQIVND (reference sequence). V gave up 10 bases and J gave up 5 bases, with 11 bases separating them. This CDR3 is 11 amino acids long. The CDR3 bases are TGTGCCACCCTGGGTGAATATGGCTACACCTTC. Residues: CATLGEYGYTF.

This rearrangement joins TRBV15 to TRBJ1-5; D ambiguous. V dropped 3 bases and J dropped 9 bases, with 9 bases sitting between them. The CDR3 extends over 12 amino acids. From germline, CDR1 is LNHNV and CDR2 YYDKDF (reference sequence). Here the CDR3 reads CATSSGDRPQHF. DNA of the CDR3: TGTGCCACCAGCAGCGGGGATCGGCCCCAGCATTTT.

The chain couples TRBV2 to TRBJ2-1; no reliable D call. Germline V gene sequence: CDR1 SNHLY, CDR2 FYNNEI. V gave up 6 bases and J gave up 0 bases, with 15 bases separating them. This CDR3 comprises 16 residues. CDR3 nucleotides: TGTGCCAGCAGCCTGTCGGGCCACAGCTCCTACAATGAGCAGTTCTTC. The encoded protein is CASSLSGHSSYNEQFF.

DNA for the CDR3: TGTGCCAGCAGCGTAAGCGGCAGCCGGACTTCTGGAAACACCATATATTTT. Translated: CASSVSGSRTSGNTIYF. This chain links TRBV9 with TRBJ1-3; D not resolved. Germline V lookup: CDR1 SGDLS, CDR2 YYNGEE. This CDR3 spans 17 amino acids. Trimming took 1 base from V and 1 from J, leaving 15 bases between them.

This clonotype was observed many times. This chain connects TRBV19 to TRBJ2-7, with a weak D call TRBD2 (6 bases). CDR1 and CDR2 from the germline V gene are LNHDA and SQIVND (reference sequence). The CDR3 is 13 amino acids. V was trimmed by 6 bases and J by 7 bases, leaving 16 bases between them. The CDR3 DNA follows: TGTGCCAGTAGCCCAACCCGGGACTCTGAGCAGTACTTC. Protein sequence: CASSPTRDSEQYF.

This rearrangement joins TRBV2 to TRBJ1-3, with 10 bases matching TRBD1. Germline V gives CDR1 SNHLY, CDR2 FYNNEI. The CDR3 is 15 amino acids. With V trimmed by 4 bases and J by 4 bases, 4 bases remained unmatched. The CDR3 coding sequence is TGTGCCAGCAGTGGGGGACAGGGGTTAGGAAACACCATATATTTT. Its protein product is CASSGGQGLGNTIYF.

This clonotype was counted ten times or more. The chain employs TRBV10-3 and TRBJ2-2; 10 nucleotides agree with TRBD2. The germline gives CDR1 ENHRY, CDR2 SYGVKD. CDR3 length: 16 residues. With 4 bases clipped from V and 7 bases from J, the junction kept 9 bases outside the gene matches. The chain's CDR3 is CAISATSGIGVGELFF. The CDR3 DNA sequence: TGTGCCATCAGTGCTACTAGCGGGATCGGGGTCGGGGAGCTGTTTTTT.

This clonotype was observed a few times. This CDR3 reads CASSDRVRGNQPQHF. DNA of the CDR3: TGTGCCAGCAGCGACCGGGTAAGAGGTAATCAGCCCCAGCATTTT. The chain carries TRBV6-2 or TRBV6-3 and TRBJ1-5; D ambiguous. The CDR3 length is 15 residues. Germline-derived CDR1 and CDR2 are MNHEY and SVGEGT. Trimming cost V 6 bases and J 4 bases, with 16 bases left between them.

This clonotype was seen many times. This chain connects TRBV7-2 to TRBJ1-5; TRBD1 is a possible D gene (5 bases). CDR3 length: 14 amino acids. Trimming pared 2 bases from V and 9 bases from J, leaving 14 bases between. Germline assignment: CDR1 SGHTA and CDR2 FQGNSA. The CDR3 sequence is CASSLWGTGAPQHF. In nucleotides, the CDR3 is TGTGCCAGCAGCTTATGGGGGACCGGGGCGCCCCAGCATTTT. The full variable domain, completed using reference TRBV7-2 and TRBJ1-5, is GAGVSQSPSNKVTEKGKDVELRCDPISGHTALYWYRQSLGQGLEFLIYFQGNSAPDKSGLPSDRFSAERTGGSVSTLTIQRTQQEDSAVYLCASSLWGTGAPQHFGDGTRLSIL.